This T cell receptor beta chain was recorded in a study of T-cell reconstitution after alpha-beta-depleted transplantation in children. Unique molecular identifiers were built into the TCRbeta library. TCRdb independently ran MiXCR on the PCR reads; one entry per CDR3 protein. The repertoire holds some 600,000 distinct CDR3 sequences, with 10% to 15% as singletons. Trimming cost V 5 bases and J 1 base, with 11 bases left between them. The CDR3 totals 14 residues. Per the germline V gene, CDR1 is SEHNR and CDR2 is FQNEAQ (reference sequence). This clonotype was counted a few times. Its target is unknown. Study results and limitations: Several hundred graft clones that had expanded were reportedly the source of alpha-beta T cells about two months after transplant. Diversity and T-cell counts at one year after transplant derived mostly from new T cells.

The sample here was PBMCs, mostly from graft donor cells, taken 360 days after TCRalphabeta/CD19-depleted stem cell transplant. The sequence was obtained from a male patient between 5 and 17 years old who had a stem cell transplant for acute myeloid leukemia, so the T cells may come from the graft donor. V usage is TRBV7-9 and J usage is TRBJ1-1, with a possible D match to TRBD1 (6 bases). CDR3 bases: TGTGCCAGCAGCGAAGGGGGGTGGAACACTGAAGCTTTCTTT. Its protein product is CASSEGGWNTEAFF.